This TCR beta chain is drawn from a study of human T cells and chemical hapten exposure. At the level of the study: The study lasted around 22 weeks, and patients were dosed weekly with diphenylcyclopropenone on the scalp throughout.

As handled by the study authors: Per sample, the median was about 88,000 TCRs, with values from around 20,000 to 690,000. In TCRdb, the RACE reads were re-called with MiXCR into one record per CDR3 protein. TCRdb, not the authors, supplied the V and J calls. The sample shows 300,000 to 350,000 distinct CDR3 sequences, approximately 6.3% of them seen only once. Time point here: patch test 1, 2 weeks after DPC sensitization. The treatment denotes: therapeutic diphenylcyclopropenone sensitization with weekly scalp DPC. Study results and limitations: Among TCRs, those above 1 in 1000 frequency were unaffected by DPC sensitization.

This clonotype showed up many times. Its antigen is currently unknown. The material was whole blood, obtained in connection with sensitization to the hapten diphenylcyclopropenone (DPC). The TCR was taken from a woman aged 18-29 years with alopecia areata. Some clones in this sample may be carry-over from other donors' samples.

The chain's CDR3 is CSVARGQGDGYTF. DNA for the CDR3: TGCAGCGTTGCTAGAGGTCAGGGGGATGGCTACACCTTC. The chain links TRBV29-1 to TRBJ1-2, with 7 bases matching TRBD1. The germline gives CDR1 SQVTM, CDR2 ANQGSEA. This CDR3 contains 13 residues. After removal of 4 bases from V and 6 bases from J, the junction contained 8 bases not matched to a gene.